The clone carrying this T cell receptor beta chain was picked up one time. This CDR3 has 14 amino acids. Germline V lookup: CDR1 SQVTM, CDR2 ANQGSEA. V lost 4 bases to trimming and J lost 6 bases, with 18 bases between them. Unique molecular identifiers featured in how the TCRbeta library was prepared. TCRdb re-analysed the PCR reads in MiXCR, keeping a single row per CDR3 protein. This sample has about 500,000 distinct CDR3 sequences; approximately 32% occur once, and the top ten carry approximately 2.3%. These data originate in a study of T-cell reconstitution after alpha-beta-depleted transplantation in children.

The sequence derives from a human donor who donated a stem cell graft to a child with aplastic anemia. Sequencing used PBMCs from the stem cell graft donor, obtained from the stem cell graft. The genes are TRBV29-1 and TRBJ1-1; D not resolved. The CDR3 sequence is CSVAVSLSRPEAFF. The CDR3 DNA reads TGCAGCGTTGCTGTCAGTTTGTCCCGACCTGAAGCTTTCTTT.